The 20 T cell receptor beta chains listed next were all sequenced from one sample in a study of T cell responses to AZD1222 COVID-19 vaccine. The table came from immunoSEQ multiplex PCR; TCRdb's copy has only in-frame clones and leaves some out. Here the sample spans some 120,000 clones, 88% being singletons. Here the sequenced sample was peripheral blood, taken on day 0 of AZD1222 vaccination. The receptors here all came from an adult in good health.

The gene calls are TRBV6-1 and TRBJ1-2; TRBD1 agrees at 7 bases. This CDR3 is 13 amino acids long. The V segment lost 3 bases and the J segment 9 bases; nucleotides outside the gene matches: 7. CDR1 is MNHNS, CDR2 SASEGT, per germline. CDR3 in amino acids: CASSETGLISYTF. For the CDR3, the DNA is TGTGCCAGCAGTGAGACAGGGCTGATTAGCTACACCTTC.

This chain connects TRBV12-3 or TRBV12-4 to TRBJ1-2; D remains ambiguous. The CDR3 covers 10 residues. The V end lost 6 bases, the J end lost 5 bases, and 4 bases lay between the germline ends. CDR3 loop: CASRGYGYTF. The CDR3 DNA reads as TGTGCCAGCAGGGGATATGGCTACACCTTC.

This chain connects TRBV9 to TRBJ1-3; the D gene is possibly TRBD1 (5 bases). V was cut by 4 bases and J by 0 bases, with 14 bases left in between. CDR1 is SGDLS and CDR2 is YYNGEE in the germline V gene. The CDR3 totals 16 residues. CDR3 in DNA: TGTGCCAGCAGCAATGAGGGGTTAGGCTCTGGAAACACCATATATTTT. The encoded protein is CASSNEGLGSGNTIYF.

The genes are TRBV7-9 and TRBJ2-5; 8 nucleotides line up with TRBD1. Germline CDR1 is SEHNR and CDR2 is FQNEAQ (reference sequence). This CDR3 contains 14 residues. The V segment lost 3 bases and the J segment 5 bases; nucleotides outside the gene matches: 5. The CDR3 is CASSLRQGKETQYF. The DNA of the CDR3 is TGTGCCAGCAGCTTGAGACAGGGGAAGGAGACCCAGTACTTC.

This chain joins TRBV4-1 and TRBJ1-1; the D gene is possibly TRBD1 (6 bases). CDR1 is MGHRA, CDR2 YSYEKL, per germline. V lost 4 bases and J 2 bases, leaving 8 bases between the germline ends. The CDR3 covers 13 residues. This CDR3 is CASSLGTNTEAFF. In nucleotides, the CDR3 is TGCGCCAGCAGCCTAGGGACAAACACTGAAGCTTTCTTT.

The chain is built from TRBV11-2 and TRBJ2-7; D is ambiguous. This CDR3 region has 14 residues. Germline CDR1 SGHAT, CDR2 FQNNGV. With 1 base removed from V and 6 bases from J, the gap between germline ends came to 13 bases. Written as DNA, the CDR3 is TGTGCCAGCAGCTTAGGGTCCTACTCGAGCGAGCAGTACTTC. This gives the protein CASSLGSYSSEQYF.

CDR3 protein: CASSLVIGLGVNTGELFF. The CDR3 nucleotides read TGTGCCAGCAGCTTAGTGATCGGACTAGGCGTGAACACCGGGGAGCTGTTTTTT. The V call is TRBV7-9, the J call TRBJ2-2; 7 nucleotides line up with TRBD2. Germline V CDR1 and CDR2: SEHNR, FQNEAQ (reference sequence). The CDR3 contains 18 residues. The junction had 9 bases not matched to a gene; V was cut back by 1 base and J by 1 base.

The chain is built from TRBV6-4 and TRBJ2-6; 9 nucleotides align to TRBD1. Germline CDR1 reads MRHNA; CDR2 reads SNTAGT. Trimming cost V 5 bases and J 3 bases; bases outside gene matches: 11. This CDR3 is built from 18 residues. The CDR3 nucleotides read TGTGCCAGCAGTCCCATCTCCGGGACAGGGAGTGGGGCCAACGTCCTGACTTTC. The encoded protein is CASSPISGTGSGANVLTF.

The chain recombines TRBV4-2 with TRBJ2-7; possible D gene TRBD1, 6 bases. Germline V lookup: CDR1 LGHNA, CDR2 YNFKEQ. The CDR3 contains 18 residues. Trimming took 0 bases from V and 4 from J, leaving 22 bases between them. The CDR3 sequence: CASSQDLAGETVLYEQYF. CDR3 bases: TGTGCCAGCAGCCAAGATTTGGCAGGGGAAACGGTTCTGTACGAGCAGTACTTC.

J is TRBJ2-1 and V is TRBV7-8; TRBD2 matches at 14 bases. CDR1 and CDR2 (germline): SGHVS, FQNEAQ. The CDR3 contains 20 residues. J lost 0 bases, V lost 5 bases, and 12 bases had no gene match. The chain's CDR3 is CASSTPPGLAGAYSYNEQFF. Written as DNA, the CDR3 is TGTGCCAGCAGCACCCCACCGGGACTAGCGGGGGCCTACTCCTACAATGAGCAGTTCTTC.

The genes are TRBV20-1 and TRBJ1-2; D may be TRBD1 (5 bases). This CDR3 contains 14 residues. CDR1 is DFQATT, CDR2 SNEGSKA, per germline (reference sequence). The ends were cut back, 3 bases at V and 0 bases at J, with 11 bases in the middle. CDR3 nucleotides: TGCAGTGCTAGTGCGGGGCCACCTAACTATGGCTACACCTTC. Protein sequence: CSASAGPPNYGYTF.

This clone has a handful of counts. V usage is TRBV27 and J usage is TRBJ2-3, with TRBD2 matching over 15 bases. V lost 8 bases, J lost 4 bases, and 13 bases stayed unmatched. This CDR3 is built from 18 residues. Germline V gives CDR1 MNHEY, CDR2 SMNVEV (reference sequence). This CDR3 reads CASQGPGLAGGGSDTQYF. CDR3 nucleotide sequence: TGTGCCAGCCAAGGGCCGGGACTAGCGGGAGGAGGCTCAGATACGCAGTATTTT.

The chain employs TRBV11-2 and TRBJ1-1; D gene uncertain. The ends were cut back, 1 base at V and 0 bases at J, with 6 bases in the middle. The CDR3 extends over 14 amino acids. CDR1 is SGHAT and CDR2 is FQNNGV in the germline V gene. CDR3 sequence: CASSLGRVNTEAFF. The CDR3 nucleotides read TGTGCCAGCAGCTTAGGGAGAGTGAACACTGAAGCTTTCTTT.

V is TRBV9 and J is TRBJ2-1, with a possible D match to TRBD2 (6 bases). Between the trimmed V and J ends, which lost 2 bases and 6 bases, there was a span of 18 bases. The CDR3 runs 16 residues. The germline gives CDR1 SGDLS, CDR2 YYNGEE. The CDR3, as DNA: TGTGCCAGCAGCGTCGACGGGAGCCCTTTCAGCAATGAGCAGTTCTTC. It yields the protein CASSVDGSPFSNEQFF. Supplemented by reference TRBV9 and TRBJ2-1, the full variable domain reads DSGVTQTPKHLITATGQRVTLRCSPRSGDLSVYWYQQSLDQGLQFLIQYYNGEERAKGNILERFSAQQFPDLHSELNLSSLELGDSALYFCASSVDGSPFSNEQFFGPGTRLTVL.

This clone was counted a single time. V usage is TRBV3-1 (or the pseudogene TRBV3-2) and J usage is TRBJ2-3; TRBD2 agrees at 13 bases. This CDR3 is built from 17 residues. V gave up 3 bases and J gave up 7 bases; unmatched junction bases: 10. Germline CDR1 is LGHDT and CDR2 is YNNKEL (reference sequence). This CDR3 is CASSQLPGLAGKNTQYF. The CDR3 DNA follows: TGTGCCAGCAGCCAGCTGCCGGGACTAGCGGGAAAGAATACGCAGTATTTT.

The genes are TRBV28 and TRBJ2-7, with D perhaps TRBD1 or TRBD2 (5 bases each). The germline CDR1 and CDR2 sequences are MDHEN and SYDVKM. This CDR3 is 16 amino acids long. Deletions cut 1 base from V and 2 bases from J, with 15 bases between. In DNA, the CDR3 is TGTGCCAGCAGTTTATCCTCCCCGGGGACCCCCTACGAGCAGTACTTC. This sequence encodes CASSLSSPGTPYEQYF.

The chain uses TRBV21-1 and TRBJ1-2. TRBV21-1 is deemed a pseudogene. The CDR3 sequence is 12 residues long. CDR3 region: CASSKPDYGYTF. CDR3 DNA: TGTGCCAGCAGCAAGCCGGACTATGGCTACACCTTC.

CDR3 loop: CASSFGRTGDTQYF. The CDR3 DNA is TGTGCCAGCAGCTTTGGACGGACCGGGGATACGCAGTATTTT. This chain connects TRBV5-6 to TRBJ2-3; D ambiguous. V lost 2 bases, J lost 6 bases, and 13 bases lay in between. The V gene's germline CDR1 is SGHDT and CDR2 YYEEEE. This CDR3 region has 14 residues. Together with reference TRBV5-6 and TRBJ2-3, the CDR3 gives the full variable domain: DAGVTQSPTHLIKTRGQQVTLRCSPKSGHDTVSWYQQALGQGPQFIFQYYEEEERQRGNFPDRFSGHQFPNYSSELNVNALLLGDSALYLCASSFGRTGDTQYFGPGTRLTVL.

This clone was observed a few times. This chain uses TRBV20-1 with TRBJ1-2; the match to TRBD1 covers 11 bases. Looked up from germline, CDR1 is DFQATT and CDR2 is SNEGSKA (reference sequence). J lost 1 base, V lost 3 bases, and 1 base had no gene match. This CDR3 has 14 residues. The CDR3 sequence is CSASGTGGNYGYTF. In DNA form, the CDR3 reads TGCAGTGCTAGTGGGACAGGGGGTAACTATGGCTACACCTTC.

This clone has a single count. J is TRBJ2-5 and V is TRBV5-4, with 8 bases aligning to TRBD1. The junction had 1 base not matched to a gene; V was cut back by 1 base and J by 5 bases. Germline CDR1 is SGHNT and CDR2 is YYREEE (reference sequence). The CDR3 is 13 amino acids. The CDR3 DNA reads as TGTGCCAGCAGCTTGCCAGGGGGCGAGACCCAGTACTTC. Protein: CASSLPGGETQYF.